Presented here are 24 T cell receptor beta chains from one specimen sequenced in a study of T cell repertoires in cytomegalovirus infection. Using its own MiXCR run on the reads, TCRdb lists one record per CDR3 protein. The sample shows just under 300,000 distinct CDR3 sequences, about 9.1% of them seen only once. The sequenced sample was PBMCs. Receptor source: a human donor in good health (CMV status not recorded). Some clones in this sample may be carry-over from other donors' samples.

V is TRBV5-6 and J is TRBJ2-5; D gene ambiguous. The ends were cut back, 5 bases at V and 3 bases at J, with 14 bases in the middle. The CDR3 is 14 amino acids. From germline, CDR1 is SGHDT and CDR2 YYEEEE. The CDR3 DNA reads as TGTGCCAGCAGGTCTACGGGTGGAGAAGAGACCCAGTACTTC. As protein: CASRSTGGEETQYF.

This clonotype was counted ten times or more. This rearrangement joins TRBV6-2 or TRBV6-3 to TRBJ1-2; D is ambiguous. The V gene's germline CDR1 is MNHEY and CDR2 SVGEGT. V lost 9 bases and J 3 bases, leaving 11 bases between the germline ends. The CDR3 totals 12 residues. The CDR3 region has the DNA TGTGCCAGTTTTTCCGGGTACTATGGCTACACCTTC. The encoded protein is CASFSGYYGYTF.

This clonotype was seen repeatedly, ten times or more. This rearrangement joins TRBV20-1 to TRBJ1-6; 7 positions match TRBD1. CDR1 and CDR2 from the germline V gene are DFQATT and SNEGSKA (reference sequence). V lost 1 base, J lost 10 bases, and 7 bases stayed unmatched. The CDR3 is made up of 14 amino acids. In DNA form, the CDR3 reads TGCAGTGCTAGAGGAGGGACAGCGAACTCACCCCTCCACTTT. Encoded protein: CSARGGTANSPLHF.

There are many counts of this clonotype. V and J are TRBV7-6 and TRBJ1-3; possible D gene TRBD1, 5 bases. Looked up from germline, CDR1 is SGHVS and CDR2 is FNYEAQ. This CDR3 is built from 15 residues. Trimming stripped 1 base from V and 0 bases from J, with 7 bases between. The CDR3 sequence is CASSLDDSSGNTIYF. The CDR3 DNA sequence: TGTGCCAGCAGCTTAGACGACAGCTCTGGAAACACCATATATTTT.

This clonotype was observed many times. This sequence joins TRBV6-6 and TRBJ1-2; 7 bases map to TRBD1. This CDR3 spans 14 amino acids. Looked up from germline, CDR1 is MNHNY and CDR2 is SVGAGI (reference sequence). The V and J ends lost 6 bases and 8 bases, in that order; junction bases with no gene match: 12. CDR3 residues: CASRTNGQGGGYTF. For the CDR3, the DNA is TGTGCCAGCAGAACTAATGGGCAGGGGGGCGGCTACACCTTC.

This clonotype occurred many times. The chain joins TRBV5-4 to TRBJ1-1; D is possibly TRBD1 (6 bases). V was clipped by 1 base and J by 3 bases, with 13 bases between them. The germline gives CDR1 SGHNT, CDR2 YYREEE (reference sequence). The CDR3 is 15 residues long. The DNA of the CDR3 is TGTGCCAGCAGCTTGTACAGGGTGTCCGACACTGAAGCTTTCTTT. Protein: CASSLYRVSDTEAFF.

This clonotype came up many times. This chain connects TRBV5-8 to TRBJ2-3; D is ambiguous. With 4 bases removed from V and 0 bases from J, the gap between germline ends came to 12 bases. CDR1 SGHTS and CDR2 YDEGEE come from the germline V gene. The CDR3 totals 15 residues. CDR3 amino acids: CASSTGLTSTDTQYF. The CDR3 DNA is TGTGCCAGCAGCACGGGTCTTACTAGCACAGATACGCAGTATTTT.

The CDR3 DNA is TGTGCCAGCAGTCCCGACAGGGGGCAATTGACCGGGGAGCTGTTTTTT. This gives the protein CASSPDRGQLTGELFF. The chain uses TRBV28 and TRBJ2-2, with 10 bases matching TRBD1. V lost 5 bases and J lost 5; bases outside the gene matches: 8. CDR1 is MDHEN and CDR2 is SYDVKM in the germline V gene. The CDR3 is 16 amino acids.

This clonotype was picked up many times. This chain links TRBV29-1 with TRBJ2-5, with 10 bases identical to TRBD2. This CDR3 comprises 14 residues. J gave up 0 bases and V 6 bases, and 4 bases lay outside the gene matches. Germline V gives CDR1 SQVTM, CDR2 ANQGSEA. The CDR3 protein is CSVILAGYQETQYF. The CDR3 DNA sequence: TGCAGCGTCATACTAGCGGGGTACCAAGAGACCCAGTACTTC.

This clonotype has just a few counts. This chain connects TRBV6-2 or TRBV6-3 to TRBJ1-5; D is unclear. Trimming shortened V by 0 bases and J by 4 bases, and 7 bases separated the two germline ends. Germline CDR1 and CDR2: MNHEY and SVGEGT. The CDR3 totals 14 residues. CDR3: CASSYSGENQPQHF. The DNA of the CDR3 is TGTGCCAGCAGTTACTCCGGGGAAAATCAGCCCCAGCATTTT.

Many counts were recorded for this clonotype. This chain joins TRBV5-1 and TRBJ2-3; D perhaps matches TRBD2 (7 bases). V was shortened by 4 bases and J by 3 bases, with 15 bases between the two germline ends. CDR1 and CDR2 (germline): SGHRS, YFSETQ. The CDR3 loop spans 15 amino acids. Here the CDR3 reads CASSTRGQGTDTQYF. DNA of the CDR3: TGCGCCAGCAGCACGCGGGGGCAGGGGACAGATACGCAGTATTTT.

This clonotype appeared many times. The chain employs TRBV19 and TRBJ1-2, with 7 bases identical to TRBD1. Germline CDR1 reads LNHDA; CDR2 reads SQIVND (reference sequence). This CDR3 is built from 13 residues. V dropped 5 bases and J dropped 6; count of bases not matched to a gene: 6. CDR3 residues: CASSGQARDGYTF. The CDR3 DNA reads as TGTGCCAGTAGTGGACAGGCCCGAGATGGCTACACCTTC.

The V call is TRBV2, the J call TRBJ2-7; possibly TRBD1 for D (6 bases). The V gene lost 3 bases and the J gene lost 1 base, with 10 bases spanning the gap. The CDR3 totals 14 residues. Germline V gives CDR1 SNHLY, CDR2 FYNNEI. The CDR3 is CASSDEGHSYEQYF. CDR3 bases: TGTGCCAGCAGTGACGAGGGACATTCCTACGAGCAGTACTTC.

This clonotype was picked up many times. The gene calls are TRBV7-6 and TRBJ1-2; D is perhaps TRBD1 (5 bases). Germline V gene data show CDR1 as SGHVS and CDR2 as FNYEAQ. V lost 5 bases and J 8 bases, leaving 15 bases between the germline ends. The CDR3 is made up of 13 amino acids. In nucleotides, the CDR3 is TGTGCCAGCAGCCAGAGCACTGGGGGGGGCTACACCTTC. It translates to CASSQSTGGGYTF.

The rearrangement links TRBV20-1 to TRBJ1-2; D call uncertain. The CDR3 totals 12 residues. Germline V gene data show CDR1 as DFQATT and CDR2 as SNEGSKA (reference sequence). Trimming took 3 bases from V and 8 from J, leaving 13 bases between them. The chain's CDR3 is CSASESFRGYTF. Written as DNA, the CDR3 is TGCAGTGCTAGTGAGAGTTTTAGAGGCTACACCTTC.

This clonotype was found many times. This chain connects TRBV12-3 or TRBV12-4 to TRBJ2-3; the D gene could be TRBD1 or TRBD2 (7 bases each). This CDR3 spans 14 amino acids. V lost 7 bases, J lost 4 bases, and 15 bases lay in between. Written as DNA, the CDR3 is TGTGCCAGCATTCAGGGGGGGCAATCAGATACGCAGTATTTT. Protein product: CASIQGGQSDTQYF.

A note on this clonotype: Possible read error: a much larger clone is one base away. In this CDR3 the conserved last residue, phenylalanine or tryptophan, is missing, so a read error is likely. The chain recombines TRBV5-1 with TRBJ2-5; D is ambiguous. Trimming removed 0 bases at V and 4 bases at J, with 7 bases between. Germline values: CDR1 SGHRS, CDR2 YFSETQ. The CDR3 spans 13 residues. CDR3 DNA sequence: TGCGCCAGCAGCTTGGCCGAGAGAGAGACCCAGTACCTC. Translating it yields CASSLAERETQYL.

This clonotype was counted at least ten times. The chain links TRBV14 to TRBJ2-1, with a possible D match to TRBD2 (5 bases). Trimming left V 3 bases short and J 1 base short, with 13 bases between. CDR1 is SGHDN, CDR2 FVKESK, per germline. This CDR3 comprises 16 residues. The CDR3, as DNA: TGTGCCAGCAGCCACCCGGGGAGAGGATCCTACAATGAGCAGTTCTTC. Its protein is CASSHPGRGSYNEQFF.

Ten or more counts support this clonotype. The chain uses TRBV10-3 and TRBJ2-1; 10 bases agree with TRBD2. J was trimmed by 9 bases and V by 0 bases; bases with no gene match: 8. Germline lookup yields CDR1 ENHRY and CDR2 SYGVKD. The CDR3 covers 16 residues. The CDR3 region is CAISESQAGGRSEQFF. The CDR3, as DNA: TGTGCCATCAGTGAGTCCCAAGCGGGGGGGCGCTCTGAGCAGTTCTTC.

The V gene is TRBV12-3 or TRBV12-4, the J gene TRBJ1-1; D possibly corresponds to TRBD1 (5 bases). The V gene lost 5 bases and the J gene lost 12 bases, with 16 bases spanning the gap. The CDR3 consists of 12 residues. This CDR3 reads CASSTYGGSSFF. The CDR3 DNA is TGTGCCAGCAGTACCTATGGGGGTAGTTCTTTCTTT.

This clonotype has a count of ten or more. The chain joins TRBV4-2 to TRBJ2-2; 9 bases fit TRBD2. This CDR3 is 15 amino acids long. Germline V lookup: CDR1 LGHNA, CDR2 YNFKEQ. The V and J ends lost 1 base and 3 bases, in that order; junction bases with no gene match: 0. Here the CDR3 reads CASSQGLADTGELFF. As DNA, the CDR3 is TGTGCCAGCAGCCAAGGACTAGCGGACACCGGGGAGCTGTTTTTT.

This clonotype was seen many times. V gene TRBV5-1 combines with J gene TRBJ1-2, with TRBD1 matching 7 bases. This CDR3 is built from 16 residues. The V gene's germline CDR1 is SGHRS and CDR2 YFSETQ. V lost 4 bases to trimming and J lost 1 base; unmatched junction nucleotides: 10. This CDR3 reads CASSGRDSSFNYGYTF. The DNA for the CDR3 is TGCGCCAGCAGCGGCCGGGACAGCTCCTTTAACTATGGCTACACCTTC.

V gene TRBV20-1 combines with J gene TRBJ2-1, with 10 bases aligning to TRBD1. J was trimmed by 9 bases and V by 5 bases; bases with no gene match: 10. The CDR3 totals 14 residues. CDR1 is DFQATT and CDR2 is SNEGSKA in the germline V gene (reference sequence). The DNA for the CDR3 is TGCAGTGCTCCAGACAGGGGGCGTGGGTTTGAGCAGTTCTTC. It is translated as CSAPDRGRGFEQFF.

In this sample, this clonotype turned up many times. The rearrangement uses TRBV2 and TRBJ2-2; possibly TRBD2 for D (5 bases). The germline CDR1 and CDR2 sequences are SNHLY and FYNNEI. There are 17 residues in the CDR3. V was cut by 7 bases and J by 0 bases, with 18 bases left in between. CDR3 amino acids: CASTTRGRNANTGELFF. CDR3 coding DNA: TGTGCCAGCACTACCCGAGGGCGGAACGCGAACACCGGGGAGCTGTTTTTT.